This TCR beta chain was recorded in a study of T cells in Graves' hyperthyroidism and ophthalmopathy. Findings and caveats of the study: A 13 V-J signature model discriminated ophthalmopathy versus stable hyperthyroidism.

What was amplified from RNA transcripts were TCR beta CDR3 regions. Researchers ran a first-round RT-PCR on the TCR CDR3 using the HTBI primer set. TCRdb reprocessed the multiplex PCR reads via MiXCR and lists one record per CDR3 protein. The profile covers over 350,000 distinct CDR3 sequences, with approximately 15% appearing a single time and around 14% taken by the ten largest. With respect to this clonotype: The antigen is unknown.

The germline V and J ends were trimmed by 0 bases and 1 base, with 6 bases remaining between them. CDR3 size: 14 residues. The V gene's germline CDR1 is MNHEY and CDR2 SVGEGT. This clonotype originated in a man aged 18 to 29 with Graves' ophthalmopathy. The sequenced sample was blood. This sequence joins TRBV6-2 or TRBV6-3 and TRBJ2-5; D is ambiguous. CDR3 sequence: CASSYSIGQETQYF. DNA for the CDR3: TGTGCCAGCAGTTACTCGATCGGCCAAGAGACCCAGTACTTC.